Shown below are 19 T cell receptor beta chains from a single sample sequenced in a study of cytomegalovirus exposure and HLA in healthy donors. The PCR contained 60 Vbeta and 13 Jbeta primers. Using immunoSEQ multiplex PCR, the repertoire was profiled, and TCRdb retains in-frame clones only, with some absent. The sample yields about 150,000 clones, roughly three quarters seen once. The material sequenced was PBMCs. The receptors originated from a man aged 30 to 39 in good health and CMV-seropositive.

This chain connects TRBV5-6 to TRBJ1-5; the match to TRBD1 covers 8 bases. This CDR3 is built from 15 residues. Per the germline V gene, CDR1 is SGHDT and CDR2 is YYEEEE. The trim removed 0 bases at V and 7 bases at J, leaving 6 bases unmatched. The CDR3 reads CASSLGQGMGQPQHF. CDR3 nucleotide sequence: TGTGCCAGCAGCTTGGGACAGGGGATGGGGCAGCCCCAGCATTTT. Drawing the rest from reference TRBV5-6 and TRBJ1-5, the complete variable domain is DAGVTQSPTHLIKTRGQQVTLRCSPKSGHDTVSWYQQALGQGPQFIFQYYEEEERQRGNFPDRFSGHQFPNYSSELNVNALLLGDSALYLCASSLGQGMGQPQHFGDGTRLSIL.

This clone was counted a few times. CDR3 amino acids: CASSIGRNEQFF. The CDR3 coding sequence is TGTGCCAGTAGTATAGGGCGGAATGAGCAGTTCTTC. The V call is TRBV19, the J call TRBJ2-1; no firm D call. This CDR3 is 12 amino acids long. The germline CDR1 and CDR2 sequences are LNHDA and SQIVND (reference sequence). V lost 1 base, J lost 7 bases, and 5 bases lay in between.

J is TRBJ2-1 and V is TRBV20-1; D is ambiguous. This CDR3 spans 11 amino acids. V dropped 2 bases and J dropped 5 bases, with 4 bases sitting between them. Germline V gives CDR1 DFQATT, CDR2 SNEGSKA (reference sequence). CDR3 residues: CSARINNEQFF. CDR3 DNA sequence: TGCAGTGCTAGAATAAACAATGAGCAGTTCTTC.

CDR3 sequence reads: CASSSTQRGPRGGYTF. The CDR3 DNA is TGTGCCAGCAGCTCCACACAAAGGGGCCCCAGGGGTGGCTACACCTTC. The chain couples TRBV7-2 to TRBJ1-2, with D possibly matching TRBD1 (6 bases). The CDR3 covers 16 residues. Germline V gives CDR1 SGHTA, CDR2 FQGNSA. V lost 4 bases, J lost 7 bases, and 22 bases lay in between.

The chain has TRBV30 and TRBJ1-5, with 11 bases that match TRBD1. CDR1 is GTSNPN, CDR2 SVGIG, per germline (reference sequence). V lost 2 bases, J lost 6 bases, and 9 bases stayed unmatched. The CDR3 has 16 amino acids. As DNA, the CDR3 is TGTGCCTGGAGTAACTTGGGGACAGGGGGTTCTCAGCCCCAGCATTTT. Protein product: CAWSNLGTGGSQPQHF.

The sample holds a few counts of this clone. CDR3 sequence (DNA): TGTGCCAGCAGCCAGGTCGTAATTGACGGCTACACCTTC. Its translation is CASSQVVIDGYTF. This chain connects TRBV5-6 to TRBJ1-2; D call uncertain. V was trimmed by 4 bases and J by 8 bases, leaving 15 bases between them. From germline, CDR1 is SGHDT and CDR2 YYEEEE. The CDR3 has 13 amino acids.

The chain has TRBV5-1 and TRBJ2-1; perhaps TRBD2 as D (6 bases). V lost 0 bases and J lost 8, with 12 bases in between. This CDR3 comprises 14 residues. The germline V gene has CDR1 SGHRS and CDR2 YFSETQ. The CDR3 nucleotides read TGCGCCAGCAGCTTGGGGACTATTGGGGATGAGCAGTTCTTC. Amino acid sequence: CASSLGTIGDEQFF. Based on the CDR3 plus reference TRBV5-1 and TRBJ2-1, the full variable domain is KAGVTQTPRYLIKTRGQQVTLSCSPISGHRSVSWYQQTPGQGLQFLFEYFSETQRNKGNFPGRFSGRQFSNSRSEMNVSTLELGDSALYLCASSLGTIGDEQFFGPGTRLTVL.

The J gene is TRBJ1-2, the V gene TRBV5-4, with D tentatively TRBD1 (5 bases). The length of the CDR3 is 17 residues. Looked up from germline, CDR1 is SGHNT and CDR2 is YYREEE (reference sequence). Trimming stripped 4 bases from V and 6 bases from J, with 25 bases between. The CDR3 loop reads CASSARTGTPRNDGYTF. CDR3 coding DNA: TGTGCCAGCAGCGCGCGGACCGGGACTCCCAGAAATGATGGCTACACCTTC.

The chain combines TRBV2 with TRBJ2-5; D is possibly TRBD2 (6 bases). CDR1 and CDR2 from the germline V gene are SNHLY and FYNNEI. The CDR3 has 14 amino acids. V lost 3 bases and J 6 bases, leaving 14 bases between the germline ends. The DNA for the CDR3 is TGTGCCAGCAGTGAGACTAGTCCTCAACAGACCCAGTACTTC. Its translation is CASSETSPQQTQYF.

The chain carries TRBV28 and TRBJ2-7, with D perhaps TRBD1 (6 bases). Trimming shortened V by 7 bases and J by 3 bases, and 13 bases separated the two germline ends. This CDR3 is 13 amino acids long. In germline, CDR1 is MDHEN, CDR2 SYDVKM. The CDR3, as DNA: TGTGCCAGCAAATCCCCGGACAGCTACGAGCAGTACTTC. Translation: CASKSPDSYEQYF.

The chain links TRBV29-1 to TRBJ1-2, with a tentative D call TRBD1 (6 bases). Germline-derived CDR1 and CDR2 are SQVTM and ANQGSEA. V was cut by 8 bases and J by 0 bases, with 13 bases left in between. The CDR3 extends over 13 amino acids. CDR3 residues: CSTLGGSNYGYTF. CDR3 in DNA: TGCAGCACCTTAGGGGGATCTAACTATGGCTACACCTTC.

V usage is TRBV4-3 and J usage is TRBJ2-2, with D tentatively TRBD2 (5 bases). The CDR3 is made up of 17 amino acids. CDR1 and CDR2 (germline): LGHNA, YSLEER. V was cut by 0 bases and J by 1 base, with 12 bases left in between. The CDR3 DNA reads TGCGCCAGCAGCCAAGAGTATAACCGGGGGAACACCGGGGAGCTGTTTTTT. Encoded protein: CASSQEYNRGNTGELFF.

The V and J genes are TRBV15 and TRBJ2-7, with TRBD1 matching 10 bases. This CDR3 spans 17 amino acids. Germline assignment: CDR1 LNHNV and CDR2 YYDKDF (reference sequence). After removal of 5 bases from V and 5 bases from J, the junction contained 15 bases not matched to a gene. Here the CDR3 DNA reads TGTGCCACCAGCGGCAATCCCGGGACAGGGGTGCTCCACGAGCAGTACTTC. Translating it yields CATSGNPGTGVLHEQYF.

In DNA, the CDR3 is TGCGCCAGCAGCTTGCTGGGGGAGCGGGGGGCTTTCTTT. Translation gives CASSLLGERGAFF. The chain employs TRBV5-1 and TRBJ1-1, with TRBD1 as a possible D gene (5 bases). Germline CDR1 reads SGHRS; CDR2 reads YFSETQ. The CDR3 runs 13 residues. Trimming shortened V by 1 base and J by 11 bases, and 15 bases separated the two germline ends.

V usage is TRBV7-3 and J usage is TRBJ2-5; D not resolved. CDR3 length: 13 amino acids. CDR1 and CDR2 from the germline V gene are SGHTA and FQGTGA. V was clipped by 1 base and J by 5 bases, with 8 bases between them. DNA for the CDR3: TGTGCCAGCAGCTTAAGCGGTGGGGAGACCCAGTACTTC. It yields the protein CASSLSGGETQYF.

This chain connects TRBV29-1 to TRBJ1-1; no reliable D call. V was clipped by 4 bases and J by 0 bases, with 12 bases between them. The germline CDR1 and CDR2 sequences are SQVTM and ANQGSEA. This CDR3 is 14 amino acids long. The DNA for the CDR3 is TGCAGCGTTGCGCTAGGACTTTTGAACACTGAAGCTTTCTTT. Translating gives CSVALGLLNTEAFF.

The genes are TRBV18 and TRBJ2-5; D might be TRBD1 (5 bases). The CDR3 contains 14 residues. V was clipped by 2 bases and J by 5 bases, with 12 bases between them. CDR1 and CDR2 from the germline V gene are KGHSH and LQKENI. The DNA of the CDR3 is TGTGCCAGCTCACCAGGGGCCAGGGTTGAGACCCAGTACTTC. Translation: CASSPGARVETQYF.

The V and J genes are TRBV5-5 and TRBJ2-5, with 12 bases that match TRBD2. Germline loops: CDR1 SGHKS, CDR2 YYEKEE (reference sequence). CDR3 size: 15 residues. After removal of 4 bases from V and 5 bases from J, the junction contained 6 bases not matched to a gene. The CDR3 DNA reads TGTGCCAGCAGCATAACTAGCGGGGGGTGGGAGACCCAGTACTTC. It specifies CASSITSGGWETQYF. Variable domain in full (rest from reference TRBV5-5 and TRBJ2-5): DAGVTQSPTHLIKTRGQQVTLRCSPISGHKSVSWYQQVLGQGPQFIFQYYEKEERGRGNFPDRFSARQFPNYSSELNVNALLLGDSALYLCASSITSGGWETQYFGPGTRLLVL.

This clone has only one observation. This rearrangement joins TRBV11-2 to TRBJ1-2; D remains unclear. Germline V gene sequence: CDR1 SGHAT, CDR2 FQNNGV. The V end lost 1 base, the J end lost 8 bases, and 11 bases lay between the germline ends. There are 13 residues in the CDR3. For the CDR3, the DNA is TGTGCCAGCAGCTTAGGGGCCGGCGGGGGCTACACCTTC. This gives the protein CASSLGAGGGYTF.